Following are 24 T cell receptor beta chains from one sample sequenced in a study of T cell responses to AZD1222 COVID-19 vaccine. The table came from immunoSEQ multiplex PCR; TCRdb's copy has only in-frame clones and leaves some out. The repertoire has roughly 190,000 clones, around 92% of them found once; the top ten carry 1% to 1.5%. The sequencing here drew on peripheral blood, taken on day 0 of AZD1222 vaccination. These receptors were taken from an adult in good health.

This clone was recorded only once. The chain couples TRBV19 to TRBJ2-5; D is possibly TRBD2 (6 bases). CDR1 and CDR2 (germline): LNHDA, SQIVND (reference sequence). The CDR3 covers 11 residues. Trimming shortened V by 8 bases and J by 5 bases, and 9 bases separated the two germline ends. The CDR3 is CASSTRETQYF. Here the CDR3 DNA reads TGTGCCAGTTCGACTAGGGAGACCCAGTACTTC.

This sequence joins TRBV6-5 and TRBJ1-1, with 11 positions matching TRBD1. The germline V gene encodes CDR1 MNHEY and CDR2 SVGAGI. The CDR3 consists of 14 residues. V lost 6 bases and J lost 4; bases outside the gene matches: 4. In nucleotides, the CDR3 is TGTGCCAGCAGCCCCGGGACAGGGGGCACTGAAGCTTTCTTT. The encoded protein is CASSPGTGGTEAFF.

The rearrangement uses TRBV13 and TRBJ2-5; 9 positions match TRBD2. Per the germline V gene, CDR1 is PRHDT and CDR2 is FYEKMQ (reference sequence). This CDR3 has 17 amino acids. Unmatched junction bases numbered 8, after V lost 0 bases and J lost 3 bases. The CDR3 sequence is CASSLGPRGGPEETQYF. The CDR3 DNA reads TGTGCCAGCAGCTTAGGGCCGCGGGGGGGCCCTGAAGAGACCCAGTACTTC.

This clone was seen once. The chain joins TRBV15 to TRBJ2-1; 10 bases are shared with TRBD1. This CDR3 is 14 amino acids long. V lost 8 bases, J lost 4 bases, and 5 bases stayed unmatched. CDR1 is LNHNV, CDR2 YYDKDF, per germline (reference sequence). The CDR3 sequence is CATQRDRGYNEQFF. CDR3 DNA sequence: TGTGCCACCCAGCGGGACAGGGGTTACAATGAGCAGTTCTTC.

The rearrangement joins TRBV28 to TRBJ2-3; maybe TRBD1 (5 bases). CDR3 size: 14 residues. Trimming took 10 bases from V and 1 from J, leaving 15 bases between them. Germline lookup yields CDR1 MDHEN and CDR2 SYDVKM. CDR3 loop: CAIRATGRTDTQYF. DNA for the CDR3: TGTGCCATCCGAGCCACAGGCCGCACAGATACGCAGTATTTT.

The chain couples TRBV9 to TRBJ2-5; 16 bases map to TRBD2. After removal of 2 bases from V and 5 bases from J, the junction contained 15 bases not matched to a gene. This CDR3 contains 20 residues. The V gene's germline CDR1 is SGDLS and CDR2 YYNGEE. For the CDR3, the DNA is TGTGCCAGCAGCGTCCGATTGACCGGGACTAGCGGGGGGGCCCGCGAGACCCAGTACTTC. Translated: CASSVRLTGTSGGARETQYF.

This clone was observed a few times. The gene calls are TRBV28 and TRBJ2-3, with 8 bases matching TRBD2. Germline lookup yields CDR1 MDHEN and CDR2 SYDVKM. Unmatched junction bases numbered 13, after V lost 4 bases and J lost 4 bases. CDR3 size: 17 residues. CDR3 nucleotide sequence: TGTGCCAGCAGTTCGCCTTACGGACTAGCTAACGCAGATACGCAGTATTTT. Encoded protein: CASSSPYGLANADTQYF.

This clone was counted between two and nine times. The V call is TRBV7-9, the J call TRBJ1-5; D gene ambiguous. Between the trimmed V and J ends, which lost 2 bases and 5 bases, there was a span of 7 bases. The CDR3 is 13 amino acids. CDR1 is SEHNR and CDR2 is FQNEAQ in the germline V gene (reference sequence). This chain's CDR3 is CASSLRRDQPQHF. For the CDR3, the DNA is TGTGCCAGCAGCTTAAGAAGAGATCAGCCCCAGCATTTT.

V is TRBV6-2 or TRBV6-3 and J is TRBJ1-5; TRBD1 matches 10 bases. The CDR3 consists of 18 residues. V shed 5 bases, J shed 3 bases, and the junction held 13 bases outside the gene matches. CDR1 and CDR2 from the germline V gene are MNHEY and SVGEGT. CDR3 nucleotide sequence: TGTGCCAGCAGTCTCCCCCGACAGGGGGCGTCGTACAATCAGCCCCAGCATTTT. Encoded protein: CASSLPRQGASYNQPQHF.

The V and J genes are TRBV7-2 and TRBJ2-1, with 14 bases that match TRBD2. V was clipped by 3 bases and J by 7 bases; unmatched bases: 14. Germline V lookup: CDR1 SGHTA, CDR2 FQGNSA. The CDR3 runs 19 residues. In DNA, the CDR3 is TGTGCCAGCAGCTTCGGACTAGCGGGGGGCCGCGGGTTGTTTAATGAGCAGTTCTTC. Amino acid sequence: CASSFGLAGGRGLFNEQFF.

The chain carries TRBV28 and TRBJ2-7, with 8 bases that match TRBD1. Germline V CDR1 and CDR2: MDHEN, SYDVKM. The CDR3 extends over 15 amino acids. Trimming cost V 2 bases and J 3 bases; bases outside gene matches: 6. The CDR3 DNA follows: TGTGCCAGCAGTTTAGCGGGGACAGGAGACTACGAGCAGTACTTC. This sequence encodes CASSLAGTGDYEQYF.

The chain couples TRBV7-2 to TRBJ1-6; D not resolved. Germline V gene data show CDR1 as SGHTA and CDR2 as FQGNSA. There are 14 residues in the CDR3. Deletions cut 5 bases from V and 10 bases from J, with 15 bases between. CDR3 nucleotides: TGTGCCAGCAGCCTCCAGATCCGGCGCTCACCCCTCCACTTT. It codes for CASSLQIRRSPLHF.

V gene TRBV5-1 combines with J gene TRBJ1-5, with D possibly matching TRBD1 (6 bases). V was clipped by 4 bases and J by 7 bases, with 18 bases between them. Germline loops: CDR1 SGHRS, CDR2 YFSETQ. The CDR3 totals 15 residues. The CDR3 loop reads CASSPGGQTEQPQHF. The DNA of the CDR3 is TGCGCCAGCAGCCCGGGCGGACAGACTGAGCAGCCCCAGCATTTT.

J is TRBJ2-3 and V is TRBV13; D is unresolved. The CDR3 covers 13 residues. Germline CDR1 PRHDT, CDR2 FYEKMQ (reference sequence). The germline V and J ends were trimmed by 2 bases and 4 bases, with 7 bases remaining between them. CDR3 loop: CASSLLSPDTQYF. CDR3 bases: TGTGCCAGCAGCTTACTTTCGCCAGATACGCAGTATTTT.

V is TRBV10-3 and J is TRBJ1-1; D is uncertain. Germline-derived CDR1 and CDR2 are ENHRY and SYGVKD. The CDR3 sequence is 13 residues long. With 0 bases removed from V and 7 bases from J, the gap between germline ends came to 9 bases. The CDR3 nucleotides are TGTGCCATCAGTGAGTCAGGTAGCGGTGAAGCTTTCTTT. This encodes CAISESGSGEAFF.

This clone was counted once. The chain carries TRBV7-3 and TRBJ2-2; tentatively, D is TRBD1 (6 bases). Between the trimmed V and J ends, which lost 3 bases and 0 bases, there was a span of 8 bases. The CDR3 consists of 15 residues. Germline V gene data show CDR1 as SGHTA and CDR2 as FQGTGA. CDR3 nucleotide sequence: TGTGCCAGCAGCTTCGGGACAACGAACACCGGGGAGCTGTTTTTT. Protein product: CASSFGTTNTGELFF.

This clone was counted once. The V and J genes are TRBV18 and TRBJ1-1; D unresolved. Germline V gives CDR1 KGHSH, CDR2 LQKENI. V was cut by 3 bases and J by 6 bases, with 8 bases left in between. This CDR3 comprises 12 residues. The CDR3 bases are TGTGCCAGCTCACCGCCTGTGGCTGAAGCTTTCTTT. It codes for CASSPPVAEAFF.

This clone turned up a few times. J is TRBJ2-2 and V is TRBV5-4; 9 bases fit TRBD1. Germline V gene lookup returns CDR1 SGHNT and CDR2 YYREEE (reference sequence). This CDR3 has 18 amino acids. The V gene end was trimmed by 3 bases and the J gene end by 2 bases; junction bases not matched to a gene: 11. CDR3 residues: CASSSDRGRAGNTGELFF. The CDR3 DNA reads TGTGCCAGCAGCTCGGACAGGGGTAGGGCCGGAAACACCGGGGAGCTGTTTTTT.

This clone was observed once. The rearrangement joins TRBV24-1 to TRBJ1-5; the D is unclear. Trimming pared 0 bases from V and 4 bases from J, leaving 15 bases between. Germline values: CDR1 KGHDR, CDR2 SFDVKD. The length of the CDR3 is 17 residues. The DNA of the CDR3 is TGTGCCACCAGTGATTTGCAGAGGTCCCTAGGGAATCAGCCCCAGCATTTT. This encodes CATSDLQRSLGNQPQHF.

The chain joins TRBV6-2 or TRBV6-3 to TRBJ2-2; 9 bases agree with TRBD1. The CDR3 is made up of 20 amino acids. Trimming took 6 bases from V and 0 from J; bases not matched to a gene: 17. CDR1 MNHEY and CDR2 SVGEGT come from the germline V gene. The CDR3 reads CASSSTNRGRIPANTGELFF. CDR3 DNA: TGTGCCAGCAGCTCCACTAACAGGGGGCGCATCCCCGCGAACACCGGGGAGCTGTTTTTT.

This sequence joins TRBV28 and TRBJ2-7; 9 bases line up with TRBD1. The V gene end was trimmed by 6 bases and the J gene end by 5 bases; junction bases not matched to a gene: 2. CDR3 length: 12 amino acids. The V gene's germline CDR1 is MDHEN and CDR2 SYDVKM. CDR3 sequence (DNA): TGTGCCAGCAGGGACAGGGGTCACGAGCAGTACTTC. Its translation is CASRDRGHEQYF.

The V and J genes are TRBV29-1 and TRBJ1-1; perhaps TRBD1 as D (6 bases). V lost 7 bases to trimming and J lost 7 bases, with 28 bases between them. Germline loops: CDR1 SQVTM, CDR2 ANQGSEA. The CDR3 loop spans 16 amino acids. CDR3 bases: TGCAGCGCATATCTTGGGGGCGTGGGGGCAGCGAATGAAGCTTTCTTT. It encodes CSAYLGGVGAANEAFF.

This rearrangement joins TRBV5-1 to TRBJ2-3; the D gene is possibly TRBD2 (5 bases). The CDR3 spans 14 residues. V dropped 7 bases and J dropped 1 base, with 13 bases sitting between them. The germline V gene has CDR1 SGHRS and CDR2 YFSETQ. CDR3 DNA sequence: TGCGCCAGCGGGAGTAGCGCGGGCACAGATACGCAGTATTTT. It yields the protein CASGSSAGTDTQYF. Based on the CDR3 plus reference TRBV5-1 and TRBJ2-3, the full variable domain is KAGVTQTPRYLIKTRGQQVTLSCSPISGHRSVSWYQQTPGQGLQFLFEYFSETQRNKGNFPGRFSGRQFSNSRSEMNVSTLELGDSALYLCASGSSAGTDTQYFGPGTRLTVL.

The chain uses TRBV6-2 or TRBV6-3 and TRBJ2-2; the D is unclear. V was cut by 5 bases and J by 4 bases, with 20 bases left in between. Germline CDR1 MNHEY, CDR2 SVGEGT. CDR3 length: 17 residues. CDR3 DNA sequence: TGTGCCAGCAGTCCCTTCAGTTCTTTTGTGGGCACCGGGGAGCTGTTTTTT. Its translation is CASSPFSSFVGTGELFF.